A selection of T cell receptor beta chains follows, all from one sample in a study of control samples from healthy donors and cancer patients. TCRdb keeps only in-frame clones here, not all; method: immunoSEQ multiplex PCR. The sample yields about 24,000 clones, 83% seen once. Sequencing was carried out using PBMCs. These receptors were collected from a man aged 55 to 70 with head and neck cancer. Each CDR3 is given with its conserved first and last residue. The order of the fields is J gene, clone size, V gene, D gene, CDR3 protein, CDR3 DNA. The D gene is left open where the match is weak. Size is omitted from some rows. Given values are once, few, many or a class for expanded clones.

>TRBJ2-1|-|TRBV29-1|TRBD2
CSVAPSGGAGEQFF
TGCAGCGTTGCCCCTAGCGGGGGGGCAGGTGAGCAGTTCTTC
>TRBJ1-2|-|TRBV2|-
CATQGLRYGYTF
TGTGCCACCCAGGGGCTTCGATATGGCTACACCTTC
>TRBJ1-2|-|TRBV15|-
CATSREGSASNYGYTF
TGTGCCACCAGCAGAGAGGGCAGCGCTTCTAACTATGGCTACACCTTC
>TRBJ2-1|-|TRBV29-1|TRBD1
CSGGQGEQFF
TGCAGCGGAGGACAGGGTGAGCAGTTCTTC
>TRBJ1-5|-|TRBV27|TRBD1
CASRAQGISNQPQHF
TGTGCCAGCAGGGCACAGGGGATAAGCAATCAGCCCCAGCATTTT
>TRBJ2-5|-|TRBV7-8|-
CASSPRVRETQYF
TGTGCCAGCAGCCCCAGGGTCCGTGAGACCCAGTACTTC
>TRBJ1-5|-|TRBV19|-
CASSHPPRGENQPQHF
TGTGCCAGTAGCCACCCCCCGAGGGGGGAAAATCAGCCCCAGCATTTT
>TRBJ1-1|-|TRBV9|-
CASSPRPEVNTEAFF
TGTGCCAGCAGCCCCCGGCCTGAGGTGAACACTGAAGCTTTCTTT
>TRBJ2-5|-|TRBV5-6|-
CASSLRETQYF
TGTGCCAGCAGCTTGAGGGAGACCCAGTACTTC
>TRBJ2-1|-|TRBV7-8|-
CASTPGGGLHHNEQFF
TGTGCCAGTACGCCCGGCGGGGGCCTGCACCACAATGAGCAGTTCTTC
>TRBJ1-5|-|TRBV24-1|TRBD1
CATGPGQGLNQPQHF
TGTGCCACCGGACCGGGACAGGGTCTCAATCAGCCCCAGCATTTT
>TRBJ2-1|-|TRBV2|-
CASRDRAYNEQFF
TGTGCCAGTAGGGACCGGGCCTACAATGAGCAGTTCTTC
>TRBJ2-7|-|TRBV27|-
CASRCQPQGNYEQYF
TGTGCCAGCAGATGCCAGCCACAGGGCAACTACGAGCAGTACTTC
>TRBJ2-1|-|TRBV7-2|-
CASSLGLNSYNEQFF
TGTGCCAGCAGCCTCGGACTTAACTCCTACAATGAGCAGTTCTTC
>TRBJ1-2|once|TRBV2|TRBD1
CASSDQGDFYGYTF
TGTGCCAGCAGTGATCAGGGGGACTTTTATGGCTACACCTTC
>TRBJ2-5|-|TRBV6-6|-
CASTRLGEGGETQYF
TGTGCCAGCACCCGTCTGGGAGAGGGGGGAGAGACCCAGTACTTC
>TRBJ2-2|-|TRBV5-1|-
CASSLSSSVTGELFF
TGCGCCAGCAGCTTAAGTTCTAGCGTCACCGGGGAGCTGTTTTTT
>TRBJ1-1|-|TRBV19|-
CASKTGENTEAFF
TGTGCCAGTAAGACGGGTGAGAACACTGAAGCTTTCTTT
>TRBJ1-4|-|TRBV29-1|TRBD1
CSVGDRGEKLFF
TGCAGCGTTGGGGACAGGGGGGAAAAACTGTTTTTT
>TRBJ1-2|once|TRBV4-3|TRBD1
CASSQKAPTGKHGYTF
TGCGCCAGCAGCCAGAAGGCCCCGACAGGGAAACATGGCTACACCTTC
>TRBJ1-1|-|TRBV7-8|TRBD1
CASSHQQGAGNTEAFF
TGTGCCAGCAGCCATCAGCAGGGGGCAGGGAACACTGAAGCTTTCTTT
>TRBJ1-5|-|TRBV6-6|-
CASSYQGNQPQHF
TGTGCCAGCAGTTACCAGGGCAATCAGCCCCAGCATTTT
>TRBJ1-6|-|TRBV11-3|-
CASSYLTDNSPLHF
TGTGCCAGCAGCTATCTGACAGATAATTCACCCCTCCACTTT
>TRBJ2-7|-|TRBV15|-
CATSRDAGNYEQYF
TGTGCCACCAGCAGAGACGCAGGGAACTACGAGCAGTACTTC
>TRBJ2-7|few|TRBV5-1|TRBD2
CASSLSGLAGGAYEQYF
TGCGCCAGCAGCTTGTCCGGGCTAGCGGGAGGTGCCTACGAGCAGTACTTC
>TRBJ2-1|-|TRBV11-3|-
CASSLGGVFSYNEQFF
TGTGCCAGCAGCTTAGGAGGGGTATTCTCCTACAATGAGCAGTTCTTC
>TRBJ2-1|-|TRBV3-1/TRBV3-2|-
CASSQDWGDNEQFF
TGTGCCAGCAGCCAAGATTGGGGTGACAATGAGCAGTTCTTC
>TRBJ1-3|-|TRBV7-7|-
CASRPRRSSNSGNTIYF
TGTGCTAGCAGACCTCGAAGATCCTCTAACAGCGGAAACACCATATATTTT
>TRBJ1-1|few|TRBV14|-
CASSQGYRTEAFF
TGTGCCAGCAGCCAGGGGTATCGGACTGAAGCTTTCTTT
>TRBJ1-5|-|TRBV4-1|TRBD1
CASSQAGGDQPQHF
TGCGCCAGCAGCCAAGCAGGGGGCGATCAGCCCCAGCATTTT
>TRBJ1-6|-|TRBV14|TRBD1
CASSVRDRASASLHF
TGTGCCAGCAGCGTCCGGGACAGGGCGTCTGCATCCCTCCACTTT
>TRBJ1-3|-|TRBV7-8|-
CATRRDGNTIYF
TGTGCCACGCGCAGGGATGGAAACACCATATATTTT
>TRBJ1-2|-|TRBV3-1/TRBV3-2|-
CASSDEAHF
TGTGCCAGCAGCGACGAGGCCCACTTC
>TRBJ1-3|-|TRBV12-3/TRBV12-4|TRBD1
CASRRGEARTGNF
TGTGCCAGCAGAAGGGGGGAGGCGCGGACAGGGAATTTT
>TRBJ1-1|-|TRBV28|-
CASSQILNTEAFF
TGTGCCAGCAGCCAGATATTGAACACTGAAGCTTTCTTT
>TRBJ1-1|few|TRBV9|-
CASSVGGSMNTEAFF
TGTGCCAGCAGCGTAGGAGGCAGCATGAACACTGAAGCTTTCTTT
>TRBJ1-2|-|TRBV28|-
CATEPQNVRGRDGYTF
TGTGCGACTGAACCCCAAAACGTACGGGGGCGCGATGGCTACACCTTC
>TRBJ1-3|-|TRBV20-1|-
CSARRSNTIYF
TGCAGTGCTAGGCGCAGCAACACCATATATTTT
>TRBJ2-1|-|TRBV1|-
CTSSFLIGLPRYNEQFF
TGCACCAGCAGCTTTTTGATCGGACTCCCCCGGTACAATGAGCAGTTCTTC
>TRBJ1-4|-|TRBV15|-
CATSQDGARDEKLFF
TGTGCCACCAGCCAGGACGGGGCGCGGGATGAAAAACTGTTTTTT
>TRBJ1-5|-|TRBV2|-
CAGRSDSNQPQHF
TGTGCCGGGAGATCCGATAGCAATCAGCCCCAGCATTTT
>TRBJ2-4|-|TRBV27|TRBD1
CASSPRGDRERGIQYF
TGTGCCAGCAGTCCAAGGGGGGACAGGGAAAGAGGCATTCAGTACTTC
>TRBJ2-5|-|TRBV27|-
CASSLSVGPQETQYF
TGTGCCAGCAGTTTATCTGTCGGCCCCCAAGAGACCCAGTACTTC
>TRBJ2-1|-|TRBV4-1|TRBD2
CASSQGLAVNEQFF
TGCGCCAGCAGCCAGGGACTAGCGGTTAATGAGCAGTTCTTC
>TRBJ2-5|-|TRBV18|-
CASSPVGRQETQYF
TGTGCCAGCTCACCGGTCGGCCGCCAAGAGACCCAGTACTTC
>TRBJ1-5|medium-sized|TRBV4-1|-
CASSLNKRGGAQPQHF
TGCGCCAGCAGCCTAAATAAAAGGGGGGGAGCTCAGCCCCAGCATTTT